These T cell receptor beta chains were read from a single sample in a study of T cells after yellow fever vaccination. TCRdb redid the calling of the 5' RACE reads with MiXCR, one entry per CDR3 protein. The data show over 150,000 distinct CDR3 sequences, 6% to 7.5% seen once. The sequenced sample was CD4+ T cells sorted from PBMCs, obtained roughly 5 days after the first yellow fever vaccination. The receptors were sampled from a man in his late teens or twenties who received the YFV17D yellow fever vaccine. Each CDR3 is given with its conserved first and last residue. D genes are given only for firm matches. Size is omitted from some rows. Given values are once, few, many or a class for expanded clones.

CDR3 DNA | CDR3 protein | clone size | J gene | V gene | D gene
TGTGCCAGCAGCCCGGGGGGGGAAGAATGGGAGACCCAGTACTTC | CASSPGGEEWETQYF | many | TRBJ2-5 | TRBV11-2 | TRBD2
TGTGCCAGCAGTCCAAAAGGTCTAGGCAATCAGCCCCAGCATTTT | CASSPKGLGNQPQHF | . | TRBJ1-5 | TRBV27 | .
TGCGCCAGCAGCTTGTTTTCCCCTGGAAACACCATATATTTT | CASSLFSPGNTIYF | few | TRBJ1-3 | TRBV5-1 | .
TGTGCCAGCAGCTGGGGACAGGGAGGTTTTTACGAGCAGTACTTC | CASSWGQGGFYEQYF | . | TRBJ2-7 | TRBV6-2/TRBV6-3 | TRBD1
TGTGCCAGCAGCCAAGCTTGGGGTTTAGGACTTATCCACACAGATACGCAGTATTTT | CASSQAWGLGLIHTDTQYF | few | TRBJ2-3 | TRBV3-1 | .
TGTGCCAGCAGGAACATAGCGGGGGGTCTTAAGCAGTTCTTC | CASRNIAGGLKQFF | many | TRBJ2-1 | TRBV12-3/TRBV12-4 | TRBD2
TGCAGCGTTGAGTGGGACAGGGTCCACACTGAAGCTTTCTTT | CSVEWDRVHTEAFF | many | TRBJ1-1 | TRBV29-1 | TRBD1
TGTGCCAGCAGCTTAGCGCCTGGGCCAGGGGCCTATGGCTACACCTTC | CASSLAPGPGAYGYTF | few | TRBJ1-2 | TRBV7-2 | .
TGTGCCAGCAGTCCGGGACAGGGAAGGGGCTACACCTTC | CASSPGQGRGYTF | few | TRBJ1-2 | TRBV6-5 | TRBD1
TGTGCCAGCAGCTGGCGGGTCTCAGAGGAGACCCAGTACTTC | CASSWRVSEETQYF | few | TRBJ2-5 | TRBV7-2 | .
TGTGCCAGCAGTGAACCCGGATTAAACTATTTTTTT | CASSEPGLNYFF | . | TRBJ1-4 | TRBV25-1 | .
TGTGCCAGCTCACCACGAAGGGGTGATGGTGAAAAACTGTTTTTT | CASSPRRGDGEKLFF | many | TRBJ1-4 | TRBV18 | .
TGTGCCAGCAGCTTAATTTCTGGGGGGCGCGGGACCCAGTACTTC | CASSLISGGRGTQYF | many | TRBJ2-5 | TRBV7-2 | .
TGCGCCAGCAGCCCCACAGGGGGAAGGAACCAGCCCCAGCATTTT | CASSPTGGRNQPQHF | many | TRBJ1-5 | TRBV4-1 | TRBD1
TGCAGTCTATACGGACAGGGCTACGAGCAGTACTTC | CSLYGQGYEQYF | many | TRBJ2-7 | TRBV20-1 | TRBD1
TGCAGTGCTAGAGATAGCTTACCGGGGGGTGAAGCTTTCTTT | CSARDSLPGGEAFF | many | TRBJ1-1 | TRBV20-1 | .
TGTGCCAGCAGCTTAGCTATGAGACTAGCATTCGGGCAGTTCTTC | CASSLAMRLAFGQFF | many | TRBJ2-1 | TRBV7-2 | TRBD2
TGTGCCAGCTCCACAATGGACCCGGCCCAGGATACGCAGTATTTT | CASSTMDPAQDTQYF | . | TRBJ2-3 | TRBV18 | .
TGCAGTGCTAGAGTACTAGCGGGGGGACGCACAGATACGCAGTATTTT | CSARVLAGGRTDTQYF | . | TRBJ2-3 | TRBV20-1 | TRBD2
TGTGCCAGCAGCCCCATAGGAGGCCGGAATTCACCCCTCCACTTT | CASSPIGGRNSPLHF | many | TRBJ1-6 | TRBV12-3/TRBV12-4 | .
TGTGCCAGCAGCTTATTCCGGGACAGGGGAGGGACTGAAGCTTTCTTT | CASSLFRDRGGTEAFF | few | TRBJ1-1 | TRBV7-9 | TRBD1
TGTGCCAGCAGCTTACTTCCTTGGGGCTACACCTTC | CASSLLPWGYTF | many | TRBJ1-2 | TRBV7-2 | .
TGTGCCAGCAGTGAATTTGGGCTTAGGACCCAGTACTTC | CASSEFGLRTQYF | . | TRBJ2-5 | TRBV6-1 | .
TGCGCCAGCAGCTGGACCCCGGGACAGGGTTTCAAAAACATTCAGTACTTC | CASSWTPGQGFKNIQYF | many | TRBJ2-4 | TRBV5-1 | TRBD1
TGCGCCAGCAGTCAAGTCCCCGGGACTCCATATGAGCAGTTCTTC | CASSQVPGTPYEQFF | many | TRBJ2-1 | TRBV23-1 | .
TGTGCCAGCAGCCGGGACTTGCTCCCCTACAATGAGCAGTTCTTC | CASSRDLLPYNEQFF | many | TRBJ2-1 | TRBV7-9 | .
TGTGCCAGCTCACCGCAGGGAGCAAACTATGGCTACACCTTC | CASSPQGANYGYTF | . | TRBJ1-2 | TRBV18 | .
TGCAGTGCTAGTGAGGGGGCGAATAATTCACCCCTCCACTTT | CSASEGANNSPLHF | many | TRBJ1-6 | TRBV20-1 | TRBD1